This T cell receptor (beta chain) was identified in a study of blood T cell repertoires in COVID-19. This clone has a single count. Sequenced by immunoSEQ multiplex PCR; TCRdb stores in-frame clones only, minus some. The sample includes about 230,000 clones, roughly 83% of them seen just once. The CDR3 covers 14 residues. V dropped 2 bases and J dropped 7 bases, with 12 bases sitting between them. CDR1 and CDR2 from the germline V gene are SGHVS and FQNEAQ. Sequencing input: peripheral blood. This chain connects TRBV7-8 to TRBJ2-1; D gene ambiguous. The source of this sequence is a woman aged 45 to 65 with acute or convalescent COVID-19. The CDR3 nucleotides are TGTGCCAGCAGCTTATTTCTACCTACGAATGAGCAGTTCTTC. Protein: CASSLFLPTNEQFF.